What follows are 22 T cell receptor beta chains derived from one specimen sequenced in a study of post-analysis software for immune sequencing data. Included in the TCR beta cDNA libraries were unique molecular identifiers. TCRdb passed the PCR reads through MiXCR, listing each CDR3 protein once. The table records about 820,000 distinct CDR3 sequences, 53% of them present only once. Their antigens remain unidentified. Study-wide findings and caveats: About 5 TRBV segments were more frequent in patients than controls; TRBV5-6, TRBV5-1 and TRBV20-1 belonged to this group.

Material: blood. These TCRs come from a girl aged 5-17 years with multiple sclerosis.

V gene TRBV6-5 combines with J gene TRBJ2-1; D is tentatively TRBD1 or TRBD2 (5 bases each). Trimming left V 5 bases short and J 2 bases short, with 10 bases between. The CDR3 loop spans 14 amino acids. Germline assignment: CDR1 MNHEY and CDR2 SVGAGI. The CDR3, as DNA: TGTGCCAGCAGTACGGGACCGACCTACAATGAGCAGTTCTTC. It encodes CASSTGPTYNEQFF.

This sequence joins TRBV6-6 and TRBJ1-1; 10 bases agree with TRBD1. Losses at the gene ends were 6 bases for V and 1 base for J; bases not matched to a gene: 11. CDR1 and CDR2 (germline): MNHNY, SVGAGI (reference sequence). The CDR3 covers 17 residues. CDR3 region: CASRGTGDRTRNTEAFF. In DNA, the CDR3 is TGTGCCAGCAGAGGGACAGGGGACAGGACGAGGAACACTGAAGCTTTCTTT.

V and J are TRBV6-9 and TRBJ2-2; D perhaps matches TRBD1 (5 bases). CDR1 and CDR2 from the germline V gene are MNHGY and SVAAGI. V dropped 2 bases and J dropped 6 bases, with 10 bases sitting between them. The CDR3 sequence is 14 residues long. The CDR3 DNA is TGTGCCAGCAGTTATGGTCAGGGCCCCGGGGAGCTGTTTTTT. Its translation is CASSYGQGPGELFF.

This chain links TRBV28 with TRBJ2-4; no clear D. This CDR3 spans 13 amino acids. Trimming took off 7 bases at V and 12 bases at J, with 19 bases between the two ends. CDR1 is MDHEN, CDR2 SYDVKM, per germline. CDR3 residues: CASTPFEGYSQYF. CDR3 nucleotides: TGTGCCAGCACGCCGTTCGAAGGTTACTCTCAGTACTTC. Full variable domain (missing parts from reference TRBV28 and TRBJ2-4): DVKVTQSSRYLVKRTGEKVFLECVQDMDHENMFWYRQDPGLGLRLIYFSYDVKMKEKGDIPEGYSVSREKKERFSLILESASTNQTSMYLCASTPFEGYSQYFGAGTRLSVL.

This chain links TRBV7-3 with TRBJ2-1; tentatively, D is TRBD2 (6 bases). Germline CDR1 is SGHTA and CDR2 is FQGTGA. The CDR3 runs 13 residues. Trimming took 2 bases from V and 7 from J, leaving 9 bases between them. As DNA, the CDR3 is TGTGCCAGCAGCTTAGGACTACGGAATGAGCAGTTCTTC. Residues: CASSLGLRNEQFF.

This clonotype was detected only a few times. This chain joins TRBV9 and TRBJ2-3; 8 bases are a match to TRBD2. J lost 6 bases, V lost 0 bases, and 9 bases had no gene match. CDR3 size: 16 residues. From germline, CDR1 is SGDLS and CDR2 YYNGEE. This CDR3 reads CASSVVAGGARDTQYF. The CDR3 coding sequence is TGTGCCAGCAGCGTAGTGGCGGGGGGCGCCCGTGATACGCAGTATTTT.

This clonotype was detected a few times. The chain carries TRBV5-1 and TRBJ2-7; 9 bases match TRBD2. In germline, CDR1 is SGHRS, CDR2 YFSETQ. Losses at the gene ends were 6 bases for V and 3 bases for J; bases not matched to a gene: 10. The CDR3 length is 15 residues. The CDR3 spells CASKLAGGLSYEQYF. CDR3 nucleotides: TGCGCCAGCAAGCTGGCGGGAGGGCTGAGCTACGAGCAGTACTTC.

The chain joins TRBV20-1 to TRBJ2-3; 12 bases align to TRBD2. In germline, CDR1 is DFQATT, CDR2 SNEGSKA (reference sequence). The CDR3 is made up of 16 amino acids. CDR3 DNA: TGCAGCCGATCAGGGGCTAGCGGGAGGGCTGGTGATACGCAGTATTTT. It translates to CSRSGASGRAGDTQYF.

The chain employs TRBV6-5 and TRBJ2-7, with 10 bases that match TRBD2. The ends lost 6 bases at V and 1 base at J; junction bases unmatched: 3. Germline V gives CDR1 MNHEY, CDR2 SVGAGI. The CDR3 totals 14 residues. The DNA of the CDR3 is TGTGCCAGCAGGATACTAGCGGGGTCCTACGAGCAGTACTTC. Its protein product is CASRILAGSYEQYF.

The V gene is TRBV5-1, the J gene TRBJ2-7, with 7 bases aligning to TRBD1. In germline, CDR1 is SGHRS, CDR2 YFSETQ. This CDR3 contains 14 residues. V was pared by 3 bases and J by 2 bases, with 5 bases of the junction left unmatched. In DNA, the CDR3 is TGCGCCAGCAGCTCCGCCGGACAGGCCTACGAGCAGTACTTC. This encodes CASSSAGQAYEQYF.

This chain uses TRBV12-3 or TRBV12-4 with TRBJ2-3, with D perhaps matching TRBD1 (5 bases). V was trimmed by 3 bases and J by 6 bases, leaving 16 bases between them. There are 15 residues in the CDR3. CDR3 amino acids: CASSFMGQGRDTQYF. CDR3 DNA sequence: TGTGCCAGCAGTTTTATGGGGCAGGGAAGGGATACGCAGTATTTT.

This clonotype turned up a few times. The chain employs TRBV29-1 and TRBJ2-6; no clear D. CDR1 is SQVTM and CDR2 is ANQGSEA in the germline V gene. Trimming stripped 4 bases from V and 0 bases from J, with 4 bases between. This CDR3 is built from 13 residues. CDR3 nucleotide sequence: TGCAGCGTTGCAAGCTCTGGGGCCAACGTCCTGACTTTC. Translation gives CSVASSGANVLTF.

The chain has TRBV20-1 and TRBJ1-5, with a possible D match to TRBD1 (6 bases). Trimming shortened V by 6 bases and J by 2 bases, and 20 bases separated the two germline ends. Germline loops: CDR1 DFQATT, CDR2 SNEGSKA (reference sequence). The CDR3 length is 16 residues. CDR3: CSAAGGGGYGNQPQHF. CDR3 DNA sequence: TGCAGTGCCGCGGGAGGGGGAGGCTACGGCAATCAGCCCCAGCATTTT.

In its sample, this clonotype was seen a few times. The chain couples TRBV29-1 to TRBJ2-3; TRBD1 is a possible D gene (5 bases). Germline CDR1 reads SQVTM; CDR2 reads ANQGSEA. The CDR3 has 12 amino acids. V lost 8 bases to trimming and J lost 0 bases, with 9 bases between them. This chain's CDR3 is CSSGSSTDTQYF. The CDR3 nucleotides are TGCAGCTCAGGGTCCAGCACAGATACGCAGTATTTT.

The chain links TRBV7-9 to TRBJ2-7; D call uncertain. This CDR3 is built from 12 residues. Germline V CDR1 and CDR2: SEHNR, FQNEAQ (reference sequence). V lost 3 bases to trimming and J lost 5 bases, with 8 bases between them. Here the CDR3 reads CASSFTLNEQYF. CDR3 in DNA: TGTGCCAGCAGCTTTACGCTGAACGAGCAGTACTTC. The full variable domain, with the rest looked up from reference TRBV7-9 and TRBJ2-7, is DTGVSQNPRHKITKRGQNVTFRCDPISEHNRLYWYRQTLGQGPEFLTYFQNEAQLEKSRLLSDRFSAERPKGSFSTLEIQRTEQGDSAMYLCASSFTLNEQYFGPGTRLTVT.

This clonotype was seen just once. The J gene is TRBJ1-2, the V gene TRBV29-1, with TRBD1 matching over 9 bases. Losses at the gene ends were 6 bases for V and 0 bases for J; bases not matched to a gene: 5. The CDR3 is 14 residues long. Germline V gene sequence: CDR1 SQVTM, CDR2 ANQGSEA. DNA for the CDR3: TGCAGCGTCGGACAGGGGCCCCCTAACTATGGCTACACCTTC. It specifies CSVGQGPPNYGYTF.

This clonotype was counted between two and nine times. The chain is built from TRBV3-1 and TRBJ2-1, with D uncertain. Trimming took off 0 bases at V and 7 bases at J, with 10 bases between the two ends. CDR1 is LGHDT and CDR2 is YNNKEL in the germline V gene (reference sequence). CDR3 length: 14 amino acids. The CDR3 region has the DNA TGTGCCAGCAGCCAAGATTTGAAGCAGAATGAGCAGTTCTTC. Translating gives CASSQDLKQNEQFF.

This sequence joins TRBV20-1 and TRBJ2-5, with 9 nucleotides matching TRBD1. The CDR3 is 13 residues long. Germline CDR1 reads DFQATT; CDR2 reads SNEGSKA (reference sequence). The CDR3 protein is CSGEGQGRETQYF. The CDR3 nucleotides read TGCAGCGGGGAAGGACAGGGGAGAGAGACCCAGTACTTC.

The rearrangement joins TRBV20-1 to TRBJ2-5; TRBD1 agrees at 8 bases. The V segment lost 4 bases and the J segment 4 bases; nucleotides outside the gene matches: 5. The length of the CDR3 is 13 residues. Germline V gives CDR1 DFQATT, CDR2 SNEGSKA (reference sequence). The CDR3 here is CSATRTGSETQYF. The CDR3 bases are TGCAGTGCTACCCGGACAGGGTCAGAGACCCAGTACTTC.

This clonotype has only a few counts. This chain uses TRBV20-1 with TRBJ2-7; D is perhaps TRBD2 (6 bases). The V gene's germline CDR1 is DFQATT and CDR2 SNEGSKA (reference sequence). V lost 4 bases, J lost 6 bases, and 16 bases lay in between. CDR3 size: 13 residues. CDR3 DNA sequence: TGCAGTGCTAAGGCGGGGTCTTCGGCCGAGCAGTACTTC. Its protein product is CSAKAGSSAEQYF.

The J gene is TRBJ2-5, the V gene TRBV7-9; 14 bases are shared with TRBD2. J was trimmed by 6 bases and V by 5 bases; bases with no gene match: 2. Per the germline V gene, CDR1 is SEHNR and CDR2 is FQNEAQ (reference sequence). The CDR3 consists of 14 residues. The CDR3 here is CASSRTSGGKTQYF. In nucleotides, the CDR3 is TGTGCCAGCAGCCGGACTAGCGGGGGGAAGACCCAGTACTTC.

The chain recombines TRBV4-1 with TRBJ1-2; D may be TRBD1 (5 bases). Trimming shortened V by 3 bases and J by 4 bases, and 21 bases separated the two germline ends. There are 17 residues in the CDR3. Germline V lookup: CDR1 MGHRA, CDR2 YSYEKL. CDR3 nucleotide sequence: TGCGCCAGCAGCCAGAGGGCAGGGTTAGGTTTCCTCTATGGCTACACCTTC. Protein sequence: CASSQRAGLGFLYGYTF.